A selection of T cell receptor beta chains follows, all from one sample in a study of Ad26.COV2.S vaccination and SARS-CoV-2 variants. The table came from immunoSEQ multiplex PCR; TCRdb's copy has only in-frame clones and leaves some out. The sample consists of around 450,000 clones, roughly nine tenths of them appearing once. Sample: peripheral blood, taken in a trial of Ad26.COV2.S vaccine versus placebo. The receptors come from a person between 18 and 59 years old who received the Ad26.COV2.S COVID-19 vaccine or a placebo. The CDR3 runs from the conserved cysteine through the conserved F or W. Fields, in order: clone size, J gene, D gene, V gene, CDR3 protein, CDR3 DNA. D genes are given only for firm matches. Some rows mark clone size as missing; the rest say once, few, many or name a class of expanded clone.

.,TRBJ2-1,.,TRBV5-5,CASSLALALSYNEQFF,TGTGCCAGCAGCTTGGCGCTAGCGCTTTCCTACAATGAGCAGTTCTTC
.,TRBJ2-7,TRBD2,TRBV28,CASSLWGRGDYEQYF,TGTGCCAGCAGTTTATGGGGGAGGGGCGACTACGAGCAGTACTTC
few,TRBJ2-7,.,TRBV7-9,CASSLVGGLLYEQYF,TGTGCCAGCAGCTTAGTCGGAGGGTTACTCTACGAGCAGTACTTC
.,TRBJ1-4,.,TRBV6-2/TRBV6-3,CASRPYSGTNEKLFF,TGTGCCAGCAGACCTTACAGTGGGACTAATGAAAAACTGTTTTTT
.,TRBJ2-2,.,TRBV4-2,CASGRPDLNTGELFF,TGTGCCAGCGGCCGACCCGACCTGAACACCGGGGAGCTGTTTTTT
.,TRBJ2-1,.,TRBV10-3,CAISTRGDYNEQFF,TGTGCCATCAGTACGAGGGGGGACTACAATGAGCAGTTCTTC
.,TRBJ1-1,.,TRBV6-5,CASSFGRMNTEAFF,TGTGCCAGCAGTTTTGGACGGATGAACACTGAAGCTTTCTTT
.,TRBJ2-4,.,TRBV2,CASRTGDIQYF,TGTGCCAGCAGGACGGGGGACATTCAGTACTTC
.,TRBJ2-7,TRBD1,TRBV6-2/TRBV6-3,CASSWETGDYEQYF,TGTGCCAGCAGTTGGGAGACAGGGGACTACGAGCAGTACTTC
.,TRBJ2-7,.,TRBV5-1,CASSVAGRGDRNEQYF,TGCGCCAGCAGCGTGGCCGGGAGGGGGGACAGGAACGAGCAGTACTTC
.,TRBJ2-7,.,TRBV21-1,CASSKEGTSQKPYSYEQYF,TGTGCCAGCAGCAAAGAGGGGACTAGCCAAAAGCCCTACTCCTACGAGCAGTACTTC
.,TRBJ1-2,.,TRBV4-3,CASSQESRQRGYTF,TGCGCCAGCAGCCAAGAAAGTCGACAGCGAGGCTACACCTTC
.,TRBJ2-1,.,TRBV7-9,CASSPIQGEQFF,TGTGCCAGCAGCCCCATACAAGGTGAGCAGTTCTTC
.,TRBJ2-3,TRBD2,TRBV4-2,CASSQDKWLAGEDTQYF,TGTGCCAGCAGCCAAGATAAGTGGCTAGCGGGAGAAGATACGCAGTATTTT
.,TRBJ1-5,TRBD1,TRBV5-1,CASSWGTGQRQPQHF,TGCGCCAGCAGCTGGGGGACAGGGCAACGACAGCCCCAGCATTTT
.,TRBJ2-3,TRBD1,TRBV3-1/TRBV3-2,CASSPTRGHTQYF,TGTGCCAGCAGCCCAACCAGGGGGCACACGCAGTATTTT
.,TRBJ2-2,TRBD1,TRBV19,CASSTLRGSGELFF,TGTGCCAGTAGTACTCTCAGGGGGTCTGGGGAGCTGTTTTTT
.,TRBJ1-5,.,TRBV9,CASSVVGDSNQPQHF,TGTGCCAGCAGCGTAGTTGGGGATAGCAATCAGCCCCAGCATTTT
.,TRBJ1-1,.,TRBV5-1,CASSSRLNTEAFF,TGCGCCAGCAGCTCTCGGCTGAACACTGAAGCTTTCTTT
.,TRBJ1-6,TRBD1,TRBV7-9,CASSPRLGQGGSPLHF,TGTGCCAGCAGCCCCAGGCTCGGACAGGGAGGTTCACCCCTCCACTTT
.,TRBJ1-1,.,TRBV5-4,CASSLAGGMNTEAFF,TGTGCCAGCAGCTTGGCCGGGGGTATGAACACTGAAGCTTTCTTT
.,TRBJ2-5,.,TRBV4-2,CASGPGTLKGETQYF,TGTGCCAGCGGTCCTGGGACACTTAAGGGGGAGACCCAGTACTTC
.,TRBJ1-2,.,TRBV5-1,CASSLGPDRTAYYGYTF,TGCGCCAGCAGCTTGGGCCCCGACCGGACGGCTTACTATGGCTACACCTTC
.,TRBJ2-6,.,TRBV7-9,CASSLAGRESGANVLTF,TGTGCCAGCAGCTTAGCGGGACGGGAGTCTGGGGCCAACGTCCTGACTTTC
.,TRBJ1-1,.,TRBV5-1,CASSLFGDTEAFF,TGCGCCAGCAGCTTGTTCGGGGATACTGAAGCTTTCTTT
.,TRBJ1-2,.,TRBV9,CASSVAATNYGYTF,TGTGCCAGCAGCGTAGCAGCAACTAACTATGGCTACACCTTC
.,TRBJ1-2,.,TRBV6-2/TRBV6-3,CASSYWDRNYGYTF,TGTGCCAGCAGTTATTGGGACCGCAACTATGGCTACACCTTC
.,TRBJ1-1,.,TRBV6-5,CASSYQLFTEAFF,TGTGCCAGCAGTTACCAATTATTCACTGAAGCTTTCTTT
.,TRBJ1-6,.,TRBV30,CAWSTGSGSPLHF,TGTGCCTGGAGCACAGGATCAGGATCACCCCTCCACTTT
.,TRBJ2-1,TRBD1,TRBV29-1,CSVRPGTGSEQFF,TGCAGCGTTCGTCCCGGGACAGGGAGCGAGCAGTTCTTC
.,TRBJ1-2,TRBD1,TRBV4-2,CASSQDLTGGGGYTF,TGTGCCAGCAGCCAAGATCTGACAGGGGGCGGCGGCTACACCTTC
.,TRBJ1-1,.,TRBV4-2,CASSHEGSKNTEAFF,TGTGCCAGCAGCCATGAGGGCTCTAAGAACACTGAAGCTTTCTTT
.,TRBJ1-4,.,TRBV12-3/TRBV12-4,CASSGTLEKLFF,TGTGCCAGCAGTGGGACTCTTGAAAAACTGTTTTTT
.,TRBJ1-5,.,TRBV7-2,CASSLAKSFYSNQPQHF,TGTGCCAGCAGCTTAGCGAAAAGTTTTTATAGCAATCAGCCCCAGCATTTT
.,TRBJ2-5,.,TRBV18,CASSPLGAGAQETQYF,TGTGCCAGCTCACCCCTAGGGGCGGGGGCACAAGAGACCCAGTACTTC
.,TRBJ2-5,TRBD2,TRBV5-1,CASSLVAGGEETQYF,TGCGCCAGCAGCTTGGTTGCGGGAGGGGAAGAGACCCAGTACTTC
.,TRBJ2-3,.,TRBV5-1,CASGEGISTDTQYF,TGCGCCAGCGGCGAGGGAATTAGCACAGATACGCAGTATTTT
.,TRBJ1-2,.,TRBV6-6,CASSYQGGEGYTF,TGTGCCAGCAGTTATCAAGGAGGAGAAGGCTACACCTTC
.,TRBJ1-1,.,TRBV29-1,CSVAVGNVRGEAFF,TGCAGCGTTGCTGTGGGTAACGTCAGGGGTGAAGCTTTCTTT
.,TRBJ1-2,.,TRBV6-2/TRBV6-3,CASSYSAPEVYGYTF,TGTGCCAGCAGTTACTCGGCCCCCGAGGTCTATGGCTACACCTTC
.,TRBJ1-2,.,TRBV28,CASEGRNYGYTF,TGTGCCAGCGAGGGCAGAAACTATGGCTACACCTTC
.,TRBJ1-2,.,TRBV5-1,CASSLYEGIHHGYTF,TGCGCCAGCAGCTTATATGAGGGGATCCATCATGGCTACACCTTC
.,TRBJ2-3,.,TRBV9,CASSVRGAGVNTQYF,TGTGCCAGCAGCGTTCGCGGAGCAGGGGTGAATACGCAGTATTTT
.,TRBJ1-4,.,TRBV27,CASSPITPPARLFF,TGTGCCAGCAGCCCTATTACCCCTCCGGCGAGACTGTTTTTT
.,TRBJ2-1,.,TRBV7-3,CASSLIGGEQFF,TGTGCCAGCAGCTTAATAGGGGGTGAGCAGTTCTTC
.,TRBJ1-4,TRBD1,TRBV5-1,CASSWTGEGEKLFF,TGCGCCAGCAGCTGGACAGGGGAGGGTGAAAAACTGTTTTTT
.,TRBJ2-1,TRBD1,TRBV7-2,CASSLGQGGGNEQFF,TGTGCCAGCAGCTTAGGACAGGGCGGAGGTAATGAGCAGTTCTTC
.,TRBJ1-1,.,TRBV27,CASGWGPEAFF,TGTGCCAGCGGGTGGGGGCCCGAGGCTTTCTTT
.,TRBJ1-4,.,TRBV25-1,CASTPKGGEKLFF,TGTGCCAGCACACCCAAGGGGGGGGAAAAACTGTTTTTT
.,TRBJ2-3,TRBD2,TRBV7-3,CASSSISGAYDTQYF,TGTGCCAGCAGCTCCATTAGCGGGGCATATGATACGCAGTATTTT
.,TRBJ1-5,.,TRBV30,CAWSVEVWTPQHF,TGTGCCTGGAGTGTAGAAGTGTGGACGCCCCAGCATTTT
.,TRBJ1-3,.,TRBV19,CASSTRGRNTIYF,TGTGCCAGTAGTACCCGAGGGAGAAACACCATATATTTT
.,TRBJ1-1,.,TRBV7-3,CASSSGAAGTEAFF,TGTGCCAGCAGCTCGGGGGCCGCGGGGACTGAAGCTTTCTTT
.,TRBJ1-1,TRBD1,TRBV10-3,CAIRLTGGAEAFF,TGTGCCATCAGGCTAACAGGGGGAGCTGAAGCTTTCTTT
.,TRBJ2-2,TRBD1,TRBV6-5,CASTLTGGTGELFF,TGTGCCAGCACGTTAACAGGGGGCACCGGGGAGCTGTTTTTT
.,TRBJ2-7,.,TRBV2,CASSPRAGEEQYF,TGTGCCAGCAGCCCTAGGGCCGGGGAAGAGCAGTACTTC
.,TRBJ1-2,.,TRBV6-5,CASTNGGYGYTF,TGTGCCAGCACTAACGGCGGCTATGGCTACACCTTC
.,TRBJ1-6,TRBD1,TRBV2,CASGTRQGIISPLHF,TGTGCCAGCGGGACCCGACAGGGAATAATTTCACCCCTCCACTTT